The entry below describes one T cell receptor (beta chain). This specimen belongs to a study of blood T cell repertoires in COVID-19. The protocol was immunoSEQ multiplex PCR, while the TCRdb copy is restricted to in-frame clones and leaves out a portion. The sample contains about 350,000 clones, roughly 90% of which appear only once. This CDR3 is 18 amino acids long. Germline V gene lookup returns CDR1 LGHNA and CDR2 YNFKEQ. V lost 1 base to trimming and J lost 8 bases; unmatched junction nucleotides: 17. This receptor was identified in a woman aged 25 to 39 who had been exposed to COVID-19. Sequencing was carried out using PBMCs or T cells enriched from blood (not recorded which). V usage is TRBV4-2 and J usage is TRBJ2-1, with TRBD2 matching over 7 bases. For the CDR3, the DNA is TGTGCCAGCAGCCAAGGATTAGCGGGTCTAATGGGGTTGCATGAGCAGTTCTTC. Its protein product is CASSQGLAGLMGLHEQFF.